One sample yielded the 17 T cell receptor beta chains listed below, sequenced in a study of blood T cell repertoires in COVID-19 (dated by TCRdb to the early 2020s). Library preparation employed the immunoSEQ multiplex PCR assay. The clones in this table, taken by TCRdb from immuneACCESS, are in-frame only. Not every clone is retained; where verified, under half of the shortfall comes from an unresolved V gene, and the cause of the rest is unknown. The sample data list about 210,000 clones, and around 80% of these were observed just once. The ten biggest clones cover roughly 7.6% of the sample. The sample comprised peripheral blood. Receptors were obtained from a woman aged 50 to 60 with acute or convalescent COVID-19.

V gene TRBV18 combines with J gene TRBJ2-3; 12 bases map to TRBD2. CDR1 is KGHSH, CDR2 LQKENI, per germline. V dropped 6 bases and J dropped 5; count of bases not matched to a gene: 12. CDR3 length equals 17 residues. The CDR3 loop reads CASSRSLAGGREDTQYF. In DNA form, the CDR3 reads TGTGCCAGCTCCCGATCCCTAGCGGGAGGGCGAGAAGATACGCAGTATTTT.

This CDR3 reads CATSRDVTASYEQYF. The CDR3 DNA reads TGTGCCACCAGCAGAGATGTCACAGCTTCCTACGAGCAGTACTTC. The genes are TRBV15 and TRBJ2-7; D gene unclear. Per germline, CDR1 LNHNV and CDR2 YYDKDF (reference sequence). V lost 0 bases and J 1 base, leaving 10 bases between the germline ends. This CDR3 is built from 15 residues.

V gene TRBV5-1 combines with J gene TRBJ1-6; TRBD1 aligns across 8 bases. The V and J ends lost 3 bases and 10 bases, in that order; junction bases with no gene match: 9. The CDR3 is 15 amino acids. From germline, CDR1 is SGHRS and CDR2 YFSETQ. The CDR3, as DNA: TGCGCCAGCAGCTCGGGGACAGGTCGTCGGTCACCCCTCCACTTT. Translating it yields CASSSGTGRRSPLHF.

The rearrangement joins TRBV4-1 to TRBJ2-7, with D perhaps TRBD2 (5 bases). This CDR3 is built from 15 residues. Germline loops: CDR1 MGHRA, CDR2 YSYEKL. With 0 bases removed from V and 1 base from J, the gap between germline ends came to 10 bases. CDR3 coding DNA: TGCGCCAGCAGCCAAGAGAGGGTGGGGTCCTACGAGCAGTACTTC. Its protein product is CASSQERVGSYEQYF.

This chain links TRBV9 with TRBJ2-5, with 7 positions matching TRBD2. Germline V gene lookup returns CDR1 SGDLS and CDR2 YYNGEE. J gave up 5 bases and V 0 bases, and 7 bases lay outside the gene matches. The CDR3 covers 15 residues. The CDR3 DNA reads as TGTGCCAGCAGCGTAGGAGGGATGGGGGGGGAGACCCAGTACTTC. This translates into CASSVGGMGGETQYF. Filled out from reference TRBV9 and TRBJ2-5, the complete variable domain reads DSGVTQTPKHLITATGQRVTLRCSPRSGDLSVYWYQQSLDQGLQFLIQYYNGEERAKGNILERFSAQQFPDLHSELNLSSLELGDSALYFCASSVGGMGGETQYFGPGTRLLVL.

This chain links TRBV19 with TRBJ2-1; D not resolved. This CDR3 spans 13 amino acids. Germline CDR1 LNHDA, CDR2 SQIVND (reference sequence). Between the trimmed V and J ends, which lost 5 bases and 5 bases, there was a span of 10 bases. The CDR3 region has the DNA TGTGCCAGTAGTCCGACTCTAAACAATGAGCAGTTCTTC. It yields the protein CASSPTLNNEQFF.

In DNA form, the CDR3 reads TGCAGCGTGGAGGGACAGGGGGCGGACGAGCAGTACTTC. This encodes CSVEGQGADEQYF. The chain couples TRBV29-1 to TRBJ2-7; 12 nucleotides match TRBD1. Germline CDR1 reads SQVTM; CDR2 reads ANQGSEA. This CDR3 contains 13 residues. After removal of 6 bases from V and 5 bases from J, the junction contained 5 bases not matched to a gene.

The chain couples TRBV7-2 to TRBJ2-3; maybe TRBD2 (6 bases). The ends were cut back, 6 bases at V and 0 bases at J, with 13 bases in the middle. CDR1 and CDR2 from the germline V gene are SGHTA and FQGNSA. This CDR3 is 15 amino acids long. The CDR3 DNA reads as TGTGCCAGCAGGAAACGGGACTCTAGCACAGATACGCAGTATTTT. Its translation: CASRKRDSSTDTQYF.

This clone turned up a few times. J is TRBJ2-3 and V is TRBV5-1; weak D call: TRBD1 (5 bases). Trimming cost V 0 bases and J 4 bases, with 12 bases left between them. The germline gives CDR1 SGHRS, CDR2 YFSETQ. The CDR3 has 15 amino acids. CDR3 bases: TGCGCCAGCAGCTTGGAAGGCAGGGTACCAGATACGCAGTATTTT. This sequence encodes CASSLEGRVPDTQYF.

This chain joins TRBV3-1 (or the pseudogene TRBV3-2) and TRBJ1-3; TRBD1 agrees at 7 bases. J lost 1 base, V lost 4 bases, and 7 bases had no gene match. The germline V gene has CDR1 LGHDT and CDR2 YNNKEL (reference sequence). CDR3 length: 16 residues. The CDR3 nucleotides are TGTGCCAGCAGCCTAACGGGACAGTATTCTGGAAACACCATATATTTT. It translates to CASSLTGQYSGNTIYF.

V is TRBV7-9 and J is TRBJ2-1; the D is unclear. Trimming removed 5 bases at V and 7 bases at J, with 21 bases between. The CDR3 is 16 residues long. Per germline, CDR1 SEHNR and CDR2 FQNEAQ (reference sequence). The CDR3 sequence is CASSGTVGSMRNEQFF. The CDR3 nucleotides read TGTGCCAGCAGCGGCACCGTGGGCAGTATGCGTAATGAGCAGTTCTTC.

The chain recombines TRBV5-4 with TRBJ2-7; D may be TRBD2 (5 bases). V was clipped by 1 base and J by 5 bases, with 10 bases between them. The length of the CDR3 is 13 residues. The germline V gene has CDR1 SGHNT and CDR2 YYREEE (reference sequence). This CDR3 is CASSLWVLDEQYF. In DNA, the CDR3 is TGTGCCAGCAGCTTGTGGGTACTAGACGAGCAGTACTTC.

This chain links TRBV10-3 with TRBJ1-1; perhaps TRBD1 as D (5 bases). The length of the CDR3 is 15 residues. In germline, CDR1 is ENHRY, CDR2 SYGVKD. Trimming removed 0 bases at V and 2 bases at J, with 10 bases between. The CDR3 protein is CAISESGGTNTEAFF. The DNA for the CDR3 is TGTGCCATCAGTGAGTCGGGGGGAACTAACACTGAAGCTTTCTTT.

CDR3 bases: TGTGCCAGCAGCTTGGCGCGACTTTCGGCCGACAGGGGCTACAATGAGCAGTTCTTC. This translates into CASSLARLSADRGYNEQFF. J is TRBJ2-1 and V is TRBV5-6; 8 bases are shared with TRBD1. Germline CDR1 is SGHDT and CDR2 is YYEEEE. The CDR3 is 19 residues long. V shed 0 bases and J 3 bases; nucleotides not matched to a gene: 14. The full variable domain, rest sourced from reference TRBV5-6 and TRBJ2-1, is DAGVTQSPTHLIKTRGQQVTLRCSPKSGHDTVSWYQQALGQGPQFIFQYYEEEERQRGNFPDRFSGHQFPNYSSELNVNALLLGDSALYLCASSLARLSADRGYNEQFFGPGTRLTVL.

The chain carries TRBV3-1 (or the pseudogene TRBV3-2) and TRBJ1-2, with D possibly matching TRBD1 (5 bases). The length of the CDR3 is 16 residues. The V and J ends lost 0 bases and 0 bases respectively, with 11 bases between them. From germline, CDR1 is LGHDT and CDR2 YNNKEL (reference sequence). The CDR3 is CASSQDNRRPNYGYTF. As DNA, the CDR3 is TGTGCCAGCAGCCAAGATAACAGGCGTCCTAACTATGGCTACACCTTC.

The chain joins TRBV14 to TRBJ2-7, with 8 positions matching TRBD2. The germline CDR1 and CDR2 sequences are SGHDN and FVKESK. The CDR3 extends over 15 amino acids. V gave up 4 bases and J gave up 7 bases; unmatched junction bases: 12. As DNA, the CDR3 is TGTGCCAGCAGCCGACTCGTAGCGGGGTTGAGGGAGCAGTACTTC. Protein sequence: CASSRLVAGLREQYF.

J is TRBJ2-2 and V is TRBV28; tentative D call: TRBD2 (6 bases). V lost 2 bases to trimming and J lost 6 bases, with 7 bases between them. Germline V CDR1 and CDR2: MDHEN, SYDVKM. This CDR3 has 13 residues. The CDR3 protein is CASSLGGAGELFF. The CDR3 DNA sequence: TGTGCCAGCAGTTTAGGCGGGGCCGGGGAGCTGTTTTTT.